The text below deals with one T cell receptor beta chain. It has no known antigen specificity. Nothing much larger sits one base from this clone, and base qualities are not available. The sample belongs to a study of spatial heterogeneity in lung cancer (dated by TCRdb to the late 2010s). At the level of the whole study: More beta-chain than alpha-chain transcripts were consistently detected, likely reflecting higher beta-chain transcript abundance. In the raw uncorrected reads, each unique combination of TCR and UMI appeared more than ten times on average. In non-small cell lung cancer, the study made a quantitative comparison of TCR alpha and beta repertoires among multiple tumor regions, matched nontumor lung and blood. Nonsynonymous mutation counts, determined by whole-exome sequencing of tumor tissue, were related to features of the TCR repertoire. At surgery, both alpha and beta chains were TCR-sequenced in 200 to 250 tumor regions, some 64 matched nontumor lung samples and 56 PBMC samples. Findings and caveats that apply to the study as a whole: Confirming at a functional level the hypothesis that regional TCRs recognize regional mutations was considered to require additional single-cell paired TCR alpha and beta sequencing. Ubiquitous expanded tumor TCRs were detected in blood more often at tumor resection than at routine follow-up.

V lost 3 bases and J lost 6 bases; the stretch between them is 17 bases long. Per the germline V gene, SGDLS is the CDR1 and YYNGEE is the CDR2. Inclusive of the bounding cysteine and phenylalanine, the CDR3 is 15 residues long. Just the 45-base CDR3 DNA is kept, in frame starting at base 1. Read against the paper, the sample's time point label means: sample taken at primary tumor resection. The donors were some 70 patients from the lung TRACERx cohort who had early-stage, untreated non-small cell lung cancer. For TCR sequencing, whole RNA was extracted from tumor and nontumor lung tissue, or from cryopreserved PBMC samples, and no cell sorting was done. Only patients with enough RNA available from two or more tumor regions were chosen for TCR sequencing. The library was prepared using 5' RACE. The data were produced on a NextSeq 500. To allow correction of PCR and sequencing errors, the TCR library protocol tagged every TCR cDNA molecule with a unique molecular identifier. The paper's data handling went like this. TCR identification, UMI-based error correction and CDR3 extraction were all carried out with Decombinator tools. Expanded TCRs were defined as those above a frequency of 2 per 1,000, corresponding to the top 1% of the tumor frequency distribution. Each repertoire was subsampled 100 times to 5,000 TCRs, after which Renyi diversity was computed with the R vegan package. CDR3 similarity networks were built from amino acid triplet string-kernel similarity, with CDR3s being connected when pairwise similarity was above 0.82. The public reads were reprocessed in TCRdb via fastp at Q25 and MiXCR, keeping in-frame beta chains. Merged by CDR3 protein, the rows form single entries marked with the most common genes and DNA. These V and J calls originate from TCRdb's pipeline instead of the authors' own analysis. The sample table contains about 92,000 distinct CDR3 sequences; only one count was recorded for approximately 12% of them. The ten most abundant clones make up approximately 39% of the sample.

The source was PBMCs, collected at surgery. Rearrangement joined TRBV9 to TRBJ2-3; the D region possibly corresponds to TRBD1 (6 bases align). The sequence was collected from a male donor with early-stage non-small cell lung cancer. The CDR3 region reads CASSALGRQEDTQYF. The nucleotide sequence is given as TGTGCCAGCAGCGCGCTGGGACGACAGGAGGATACGCAGTATTTT. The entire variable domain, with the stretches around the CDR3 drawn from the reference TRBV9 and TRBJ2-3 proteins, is DSGVTQTPKHLITATGQRVTLRCSPRSGDLSVYWYQQSLDQGLQFLIQYYNGEERAKGNILERFSAQQFPDLHSELNLSSLELGDSALYFCASSALGRQEDTQYFGPGTRLTVL.